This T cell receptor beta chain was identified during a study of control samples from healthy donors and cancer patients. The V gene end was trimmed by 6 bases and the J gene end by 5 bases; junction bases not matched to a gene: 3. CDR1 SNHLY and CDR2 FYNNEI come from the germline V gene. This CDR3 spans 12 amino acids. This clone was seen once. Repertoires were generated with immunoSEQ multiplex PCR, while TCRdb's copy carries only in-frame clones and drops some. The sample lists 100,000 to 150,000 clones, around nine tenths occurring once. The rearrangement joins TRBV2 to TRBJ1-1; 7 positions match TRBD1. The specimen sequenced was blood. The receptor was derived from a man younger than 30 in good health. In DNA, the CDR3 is TGTGCCAGCAGGCCAGGGGGAACTGAAGCTTTCTTT. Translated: CASRPGGTEAFF.